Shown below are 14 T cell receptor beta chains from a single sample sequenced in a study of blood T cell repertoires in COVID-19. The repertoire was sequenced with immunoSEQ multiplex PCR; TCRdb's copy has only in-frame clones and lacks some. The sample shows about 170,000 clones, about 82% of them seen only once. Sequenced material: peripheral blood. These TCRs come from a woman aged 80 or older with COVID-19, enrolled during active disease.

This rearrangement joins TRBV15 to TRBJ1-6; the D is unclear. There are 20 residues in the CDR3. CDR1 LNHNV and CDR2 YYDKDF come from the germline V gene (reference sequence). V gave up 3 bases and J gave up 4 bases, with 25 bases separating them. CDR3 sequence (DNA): TGTGCCACCAGCAGGGCCCCCCCGGGAGAAAAGCTTAAATATAATTCACCCCTCCACTTT. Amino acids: CATSRAPPGEKLKYNSPLHF.

CDR3 sequence: CASSPTSATGATYGYTF. The CDR3 region has the DNA TGTGCCAGCTCACCTACCAGTGCGACAGGGGCTACCTATGGCTACACCTTC. The V gene is TRBV18, the J gene TRBJ1-2; 8 bases match TRBD1. The CDR3 covers 17 residues. Unmatched junction bases numbered 13, after V lost 3 bases and J lost 4 bases. Germline lookup yields CDR1 KGHSH and CDR2 LQKENI.

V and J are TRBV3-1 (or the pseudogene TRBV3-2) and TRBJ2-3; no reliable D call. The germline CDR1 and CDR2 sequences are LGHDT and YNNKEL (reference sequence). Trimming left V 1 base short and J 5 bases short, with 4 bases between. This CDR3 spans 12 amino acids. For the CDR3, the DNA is TGTGCCAGCAGCCAAGCCTTAGATACGCAGTATTTT. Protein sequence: CASSQALDTQYF.

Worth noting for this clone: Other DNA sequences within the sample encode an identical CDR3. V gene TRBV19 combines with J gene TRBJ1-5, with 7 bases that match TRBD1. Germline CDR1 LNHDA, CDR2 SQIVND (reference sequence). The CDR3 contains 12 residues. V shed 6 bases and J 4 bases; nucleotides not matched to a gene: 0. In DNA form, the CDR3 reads TGTGCCAGTAGACAGGGGAATCAGCCCCAGCATTTT. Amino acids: CASRQGNQPQHF.

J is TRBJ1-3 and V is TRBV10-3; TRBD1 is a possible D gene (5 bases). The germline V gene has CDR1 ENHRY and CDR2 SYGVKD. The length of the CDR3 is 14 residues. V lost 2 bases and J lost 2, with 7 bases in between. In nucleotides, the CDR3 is TGTGCCATCAGTGAGCAGGGTACTGGAAACACCATATATTTT. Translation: CAISEQGTGNTIYF.

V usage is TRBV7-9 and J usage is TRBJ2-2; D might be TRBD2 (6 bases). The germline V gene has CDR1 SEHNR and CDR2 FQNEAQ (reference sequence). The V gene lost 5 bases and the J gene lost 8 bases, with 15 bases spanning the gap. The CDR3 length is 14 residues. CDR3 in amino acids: CASSRTGTLGELFF. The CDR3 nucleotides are TGTGCCAGCAGCCGGACGGGGACTTTGGGGGAGCTGTTTTTT. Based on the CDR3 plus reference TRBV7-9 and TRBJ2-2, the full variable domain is DTGVSQNPRHKITKRGQNVTFRCDPISEHNRLYWYRQTLGQGPEFLTYFQNEAQLEKSRLLSDRFSAERPKGSFSTLEIQRTEQGDSAMYLCASSRTGTLGELFFGEGSRLTVL.

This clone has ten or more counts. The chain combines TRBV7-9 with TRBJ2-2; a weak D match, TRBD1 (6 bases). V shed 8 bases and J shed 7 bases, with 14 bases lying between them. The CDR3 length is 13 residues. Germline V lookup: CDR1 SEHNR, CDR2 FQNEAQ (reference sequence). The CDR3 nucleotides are TGTGCCAGCGCAGGGGCCGGGTTCGGGGAGCTGTTTTTT. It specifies CASAGAGFGELFF.

DNA for the CDR3: TGCGCCAGCAGTGATGGTCAGGGCAACATTCAGTACTTC. Translation: CASSDGQGNIQYF. The rearrangement uses TRBV10-1 and TRBJ2-4, with D perhaps TRBD1 (5 bases). Per the germline V gene, CDR1 is WNHNN and CDR2 is SYGVQD (reference sequence). The CDR3 is 13 amino acids. Trimming cost V 3 bases and J 7 bases, with 10 bases left between them.

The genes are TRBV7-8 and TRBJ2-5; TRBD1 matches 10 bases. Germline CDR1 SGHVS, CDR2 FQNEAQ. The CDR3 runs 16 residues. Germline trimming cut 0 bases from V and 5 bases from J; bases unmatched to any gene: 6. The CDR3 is CASSLAGTGVSETQYF. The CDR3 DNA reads TGTGCCAGCAGCTTAGCCGGGACAGGGGTTTCGGAGACCCAGTACTTC.

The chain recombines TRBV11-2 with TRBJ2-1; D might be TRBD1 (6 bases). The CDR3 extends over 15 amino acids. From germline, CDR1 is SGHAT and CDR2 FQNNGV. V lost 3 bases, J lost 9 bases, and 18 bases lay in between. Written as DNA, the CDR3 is TGTGCCAGCAGCTTTCCAGGGGTCGAATTTACTGAGCAGTTCTTC. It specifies CASSFPGVEFTEQFF.

This CDR3 is CASSPGRVQYEQYF. CDR3 sequence (DNA): TGTGCCAGCTCACCCGGGAGGGTCCAATACGAGCAGTACTTC. The rearrangement uses TRBV18 and TRBJ2-7; 8 bases fit TRBD2. Per the germline V gene, CDR1 is KGHSH and CDR2 is LQKENI. CDR3 length: 14 amino acids. After removal of 3 bases from V and 4 bases from J, the junction contained 5 bases not matched to a gene.

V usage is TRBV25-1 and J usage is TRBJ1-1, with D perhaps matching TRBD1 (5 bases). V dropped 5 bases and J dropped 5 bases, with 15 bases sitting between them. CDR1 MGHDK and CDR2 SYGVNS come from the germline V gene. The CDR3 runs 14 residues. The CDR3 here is CASSPVGDLTEAFF. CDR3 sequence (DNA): TGTGCCAGCAGTCCCGTCGGGGACTTAACTGAAGCTTTCTTT.

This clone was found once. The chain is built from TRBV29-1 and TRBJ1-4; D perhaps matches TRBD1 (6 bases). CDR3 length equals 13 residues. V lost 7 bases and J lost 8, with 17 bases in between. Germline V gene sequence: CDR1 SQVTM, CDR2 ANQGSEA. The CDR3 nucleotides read TGCAGCGCCCGGGGGGCAGTGGGGGAAAAACTGTTTTTT. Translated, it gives CSARGAVGEKLFF.

CDR3 DNA: TGTGCCACCAGTGCCCTCGGGAGGGCCTACAATGAGCAGTTCTTC. This translates into CATSALGRAYNEQFF. The chain combines TRBV24-1 with TRBJ2-1; 8 positions match TRBD2. V shed 5 bases, J shed 2 bases, and the junction held 4 bases outside the gene matches. Per the germline V gene, CDR1 is KGHDR and CDR2 is SFDVKD. CDR3 length equals 15 residues.